A single sample gave rise to the 20 T cell receptor beta chains below, sequenced in a study of cytomegalovirus exposure and HLA in healthy donors. The PCR contained 60 Vbeta and 13 Jbeta primers. Method: immunoSEQ multiplex PCR; TCRdb's copy keeps in-frame clones and lacks some. The sample yields approximately 140,000 clones, approximately 79% seen once. Sequencing was done on a sample of PBMCs. The receptors were gathered from a man aged 18 to 29 in good health and CMV-seronegative.

In this sample, this clone turned up a few times. The J gene is TRBJ1-5, the V gene TRBV23-1; 10 nucleotides agree with TRBD1. TRBV23-1 is designated an ORF whose function remains uncertain. Trimming removed 4 bases from V and 0 bases from J; junction bases left unmatched: 9. The CDR3 consists of 18 residues. CDR3 sequence reads: CASSPTPGQGHSNQPQHF. As DNA, the CDR3 is TGCGCCAGCAGTCCTACACCGGGACAGGGGCATAGCAATCAGCCCCAGCATTTT.

The chain's CDR3 is CASSQDSNYGYTF. In nucleotides, the CDR3 is TGTGCCAGCAGCCAGGACAGCAACTATGGCTACACCTTC. The chain combines TRBV2 with TRBJ1-2, with D possibly being TRBD1 (6 bases). V dropped 6 bases and J dropped 2 bases, with 10 bases sitting between them. The germline gives CDR1 SNHLY, CDR2 FYNNEI. The length of the CDR3 is 13 residues.

This clone was detected only once. The chain recombines TRBV29-1 with TRBJ2-7, with D tentatively TRBD1 (6 bases). V lost 6 bases and J 5 bases, leaving 14 bases between the germline ends. The germline V gene encodes CDR1 SQVTM and CDR2 ANQGSEA. This CDR3 is built from 12 residues. In DNA form, the CDR3 reads TGCAGCGTCGCTCCAGGGGCCCACGAGCAGTACTTC. This translates into CSVAPGAHEQYF.

This clone is a singleton in its sample. V is TRBV5-1 and J is TRBJ2-1, with 8 bases lining up with TRBD1. The CDR3 spans 17 residues. With 0 bases clipped from V and 4 bases from J, the junction kept 9 bases outside the gene matches. In germline, CDR1 is SGHRS, CDR2 YFSETQ. The CDR3 is CASSLAPGTGEYNEQFF. DNA for the CDR3: TGCGCCAGCAGCTTGGCCCCCGGGACAGGTGAATACAATGAGCAGTTCTTC.

V and J are TRBV2 and TRBJ2-2; 8 bases are shared with TRBD2. Germline V gene sequence: CDR1 SNHLY, CDR2 FYNNEI. The CDR3 runs 15 residues. The junction had 4 bases not matched to a gene; V was cut back by 3 bases and J by 4 bases. The CDR3 is CASSDSSGGTGELFF. The CDR3 DNA follows: TGTGCCAGCAGTGATTCCAGCGGGGGCACCGGGGAGCTGTTTTTT.

The chain has TRBV9 and TRBJ2-3, with 8 bases identical to TRBD1. This CDR3 has 15 amino acids. V was pared by 0 bases and J by 2 bases, with 2 bases of the junction left unmatched. Germline loops: CDR1 SGDLS, CDR2 YYNGEE. CDR3 bases: TGTGCCAGCAGCGTAGGGACAGGGATCACAGATACGCAGTATTTT. As protein: CASSVGTGITDTQYF.

V is TRBV7-9 and J is TRBJ1-2, with D perhaps matching TRBD1 (5 bases). V lost 1 base, J lost 8 bases, and 23 bases lay in between. The CDR3 is 17 amino acids. Germline V CDR1 and CDR2: SEHNR, FQNEAQ (reference sequence). The CDR3: CASSLGPEGRGGSGYTF. CDR3 in DNA: TGTGCCAGCAGCTTAGGCCCGGAGGGAAGGGGAGGTAGCGGCTACACCTTC.

The gene calls are TRBV13 and TRBJ1-2, with a possible D match to TRBD1 (5 bases). Per germline, CDR1 PRHDT and CDR2 FYEKMQ (reference sequence). The CDR3 length is 13 residues. V lost 5 bases to trimming and J lost 6 bases, with 13 bases between them. Here the CDR3 reads CASSRGTGNGYTF. The CDR3, as DNA: TGTGCCAGCAGCCGGGGGACGGGGAATGGCTACACCTTC. The full variable domain, in which reference TRBV13 and TRBJ1-2 provide the parts outside the CDR3, is AAGVIQSPRHLIKEKRETATLKCYPIPRHDTVYWYQQGPGQDPQFLISFYEKMQSDKGSIPDRFSAQQFSDYHSELNMSSLELGDSALYFCASSRGTGNGYTFGSGTRLTVV.

The V and J genes are TRBV19 and TRBJ1-2, with TRBD1 identical over 7 bases. The CDR3 length is 17 residues. From germline, CDR1 is LNHDA and CDR2 SQIVND (reference sequence). V lost 6 bases, J lost 4 bases, and 17 bases stayed unmatched. CDR3 region: CASSLSIIQGVLYGYTF. The CDR3 DNA is TGTGCCAGTAGCCTTTCGATTATCCAGGGGGTACTCTATGGCTACACCTTC.

This clone was found once. V usage is TRBV5-1 and J usage is TRBJ1-1; D is uncertain. V was pared by 4 bases and J by 0 bases, with 10 bases between. Germline CDR1 reads SGHRS; CDR2 reads YFSETQ. This CDR3 has 14 amino acids. The CDR3 DNA reads as TGCGCCAGCAGCCAAACAGTGCTGAACACTGAAGCTTTCTTT. It codes for CASSQTVLNTEAFF. The full variable domain, with the rest looked up from reference TRBV5-1 and TRBJ1-1, is KAGVTQTPRYLIKTRGQQVTLSCSPISGHRSVSWYQQTPGQGLQFLFEYFSETQRNKGNFPGRFSGRQFSNSRSEMNVSTLELGDSALYLCASSQTVLNTEAFFGQGTRLTVV.

CDR3 in amino acids: CASSSIQGDQPQHF. As DNA, the CDR3 is TGTGCCAGCAGCTCGATACAGGGAGATCAGCCCCAGCATTTT. The chain recombines TRBV7-2 with TRBJ1-5; perhaps TRBD1 as D (6 bases). CDR1 is SGHTA, CDR2 FQGNSA, per germline. The length of the CDR3 is 14 residues. Trimming took off 4 bases at V and 5 bases at J, with 12 bases between the two ends.

The gene calls are TRBV30 and TRBJ1-1; D might be TRBD1 (6 bases). CDR3 length equals 14 residues. V was shortened by 4 bases and J by 6 bases, with 18 bases between the two germline ends. Germline CDR1 is GTSNPN and CDR2 is SVGIG (reference sequence). CDR3 residues: CAWNLPGGLAEAFF. The CDR3 nucleotides are TGTGCCTGGAACCTCCCCGGGGGGCTCGCTGAAGCTTTCTTT.

V usage is TRBV25-1 and J usage is TRBJ1-1, with a weak D call TRBD1 (5 bases). Germline V lookup: CDR1 MGHDK, CDR2 SYGVNS. Trimming removed 0 bases at V and 5 bases at J, with 7 bases between. The CDR3 has 13 amino acids. CDR3 sequence: CASSEYKGTEAFF. The CDR3 nucleotides read TGTGCCAGCAGTGAATATAAGGGGACTGAAGCTTTCTTT.

The V gene is TRBV7-2, the J gene TRBJ1-6; D remains unclear. CDR1 is SGHTA, CDR2 FQGNSA, per germline. V was pared by 1 base and J by 3 bases, with 13 bases between. The CDR3 is 17 residues long. The CDR3 DNA reads TGTGCCAGCAGCTTAGGGCTAGTCCCTTACTATAATTCACCCCTCCACTTT. Its translation is CASSLGLVPYYNSPLHF.

V usage is TRBV2 and J usage is TRBJ2-5; 12 positions agree with TRBD1. CDR1 SNHLY and CDR2 FYNNEI come from the germline V gene. CDR3 length equals 15 residues. J gave up 2 bases and V 5 bases, and 3 bases lay outside the gene matches. This CDR3 reads CASSRDRGRQETQYF. CDR3 nucleotides: TGTGCCAGCAGTAGGGACAGGGGGCGGCAAGAGACCCAGTACTTC. The full variable domain, completed using reference TRBV2 and TRBJ2-5, is EPEVTQTPSHQVTQMGQEVILRCVPISNHLYFYWYRQILGQKVEFLVSFYNNEISEKSEIFDDQFSVERPDGSNFTLKIRSTKLEDSAMYFCASSRDRGRQETQYFGPGTRLLVL.

This clone was detected only once. This rearrangement joins TRBV4-3 to TRBJ1-2; no definite D call. CDR1 and CDR2 from the germline V gene are LGHNA and YSLEER. V gave up 0 bases and J gave up 4 bases, with 12 bases separating them. The CDR3 has 15 residues. Written as DNA, the CDR3 is TGCGCCAGCAGCCAAGAATCTCTTTCAGGCTATGGCTACACCTTC. Protein sequence: CASSQESLSGYGYTF.

This clone was seen a handful of times. The chain is built from TRBV5-6 and TRBJ1-5; 8 bases match TRBD1. This CDR3 is 17 amino acids long. The trim removed 0 bases at V and 0 bases at J, leaving 5 bases unmatched. Germline CDR1 reads SGHDT; CDR2 reads YYEEEE. CDR3 amino acids: CASSLGQGTYSNQPQHF. For the CDR3, the DNA is TGTGCCAGCAGCTTGGGACAGGGGACGTATAGCAATCAGCCCCAGCATTTT.

The rearrangement uses TRBV6-5 and TRBJ1-2; 8 bases align to TRBD1. Germline CDR1 reads MNHEY; CDR2 reads SVGAGI. V gave up 0 bases and J gave up 1 base; unmatched junction bases: 4. The CDR3 is made up of 16 amino acids. The CDR3: CASSYSQGAFNYGYTF. As DNA, the CDR3 is TGTGCCAGCAGTTACTCTCAGGGGGCGTTTAACTATGGCTACACCTTC.

With regard to this clone: A read error may produce the germline difference seen at one junction end. V and J are TRBV6-1 and TRBJ2-7; D call uncertain. The length of the CDR3 is 13 residues. Germline V gene data show CDR1 as MNHNS and CDR2 as SASEGT. CDR3 sequence reads: CASSENTPTAEDF. The CDR3, as DNA: TGTGCCAGCAGTGAGAATACCCCAACAGCCGAAGACTTC.

The rearrangement uses TRBV5-1 and TRBJ1-5; perhaps TRBD1 as D (5 bases). The CDR3 is made up of 15 amino acids. The V gene's germline CDR1 is SGHRS and CDR2 YFSETQ. The V end was cut by 0 bases, the J end by 1 base, with 8 bases between. CDR3 bases: TGCGCCAGCAGCTTGGCAGGGATAAGCAATCAGCCCCAGCATTTT. It yields the protein CASSLAGISNQPQHF.